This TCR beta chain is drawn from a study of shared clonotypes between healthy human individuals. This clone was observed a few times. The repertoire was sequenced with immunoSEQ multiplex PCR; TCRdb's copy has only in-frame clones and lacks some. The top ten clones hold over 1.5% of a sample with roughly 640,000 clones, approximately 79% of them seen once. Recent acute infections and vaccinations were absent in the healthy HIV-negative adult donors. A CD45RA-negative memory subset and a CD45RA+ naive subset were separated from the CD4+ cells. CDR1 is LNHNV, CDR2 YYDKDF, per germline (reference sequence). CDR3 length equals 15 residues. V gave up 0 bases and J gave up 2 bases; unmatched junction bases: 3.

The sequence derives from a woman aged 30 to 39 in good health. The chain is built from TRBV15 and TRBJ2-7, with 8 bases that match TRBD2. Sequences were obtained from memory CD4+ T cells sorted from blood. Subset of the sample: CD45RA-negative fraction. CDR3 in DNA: TGTGCCACCAGCAGAGATGAGCGGGGGCCCTACGAGCAGTACTTC. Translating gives CATSRDERGPYEQYF.